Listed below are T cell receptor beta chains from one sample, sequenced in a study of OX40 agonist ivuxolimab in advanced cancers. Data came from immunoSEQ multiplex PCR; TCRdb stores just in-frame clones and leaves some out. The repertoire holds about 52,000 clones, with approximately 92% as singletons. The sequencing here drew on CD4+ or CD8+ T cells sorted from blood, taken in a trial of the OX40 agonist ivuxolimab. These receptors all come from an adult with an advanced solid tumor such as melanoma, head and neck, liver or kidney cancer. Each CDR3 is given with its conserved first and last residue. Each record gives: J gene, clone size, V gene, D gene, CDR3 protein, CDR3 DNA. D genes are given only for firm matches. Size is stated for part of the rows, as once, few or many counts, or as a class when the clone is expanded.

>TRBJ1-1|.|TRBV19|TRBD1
CASSMPLGQFPAEAFF
TGTGCCAGTAGTATGCCCCTGGGACAGTTCCCTGCTGAAGCTTTCTTT
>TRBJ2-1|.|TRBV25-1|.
CASSPYRGGNEQFF
TGTGCCAGCAGCCCATACAGGGGGGGGAATGAGCAGTTCTTC
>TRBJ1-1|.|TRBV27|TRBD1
CASSLSTTGFTEAFF
TGTGCCAGCAGTCTATCTACGACAGGGTTCACTGAAGCTTTCTTT
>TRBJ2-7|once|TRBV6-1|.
CAGRPGSSYEQYF
TGTGCCGGTCGCCCCGGGTCATCCTACGAGCAGTACTTC
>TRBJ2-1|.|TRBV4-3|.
CASSQAAWFDEQFF
TGCGCCAGCAGCCAAGCCGCGTGGTTCGATGAGCAGTTCTTC
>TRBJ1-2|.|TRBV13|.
CASSLGRVNYGYTF
TGTGCCAGCAGCTTAGGGAGGGTCAACTATGGCTACACCTTC
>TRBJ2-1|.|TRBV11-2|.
CASSLAGFSYNEQFF
TGTGCCAGCAGCTTAGCGGGCTTCTCCTACAATGAGCAGTTCTTC
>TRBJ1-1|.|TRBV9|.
CASSLGGRSVTEAFF
TGTGCCAGCAGCTTAGGGGGGAGAAGCGTGACTGAAGCTTTCTTT
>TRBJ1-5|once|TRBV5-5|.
CASSSDSLLNNQPQHF
TGTGCCAGCAGTTCAGACAGCCTACTTAACAATCAGCCCCAGCATTTT
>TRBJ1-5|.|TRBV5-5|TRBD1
CASSGTGGVFQPQHF
TGTGCCAGCAGCGGAACAGGGGGCGTTTTTCAGCCCCAGCATTTT
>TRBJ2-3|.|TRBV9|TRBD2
CASSVGGAGGRTDTQYF
TGTGCCAGCAGCGTAGGAGGGGCTGGCGGGAGAACAGATACGCAGTATTTT
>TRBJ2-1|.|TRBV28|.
CASRAFYNEQFF
TGTGCCAGCAGAGCTTTCTACAATGAGCAGTTCTTC
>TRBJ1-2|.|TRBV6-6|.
CASSTDSGGYTF
TGTGCCAGCAGCACCGACAGTGGCGGCTACACCTTC
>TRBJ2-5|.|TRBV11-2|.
CASSLQQGWETQYF
TGTGCCAGCAGCTTACAACAGGGCTGGGAGACCCAGTACTTC
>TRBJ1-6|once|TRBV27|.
CASGFSYNSPLHF
TGTGCCAGCGGGTTCTCCTATAATTCGCCCCTCCACTTT
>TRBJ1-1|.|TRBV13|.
CASSLSRLGTEAFF
TGTGCCAGCAGCTTAAGCCGACTGGGGACTGAAGCTTTCTTT
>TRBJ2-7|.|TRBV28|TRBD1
CASSPRTGVPYEQYF
TGTGCCAGCAGTCCCCGGACAGGGGTCCCCTACGAGCAGTACTTC
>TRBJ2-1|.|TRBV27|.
CASSFLQGAYNEQFF
TGTGCCAGCAGTTTCCTGCAGGGCGCCTACAATGAGCAGTTCTTC
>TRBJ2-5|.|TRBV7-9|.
CASTGGRRQETQYF
TGTGCCAGCACCGGTGGCAGGCGCCAAGAGACCCAGTACTTC
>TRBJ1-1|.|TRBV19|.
CASIGTRFETEAFF
TGTGCCAGTATAGGGACACGATTCGAAACTGAAGCTTTCTTT
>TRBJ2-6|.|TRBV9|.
CASSASGQGANVLTF
TGTGCCAGCAGCGCCTCAGGGCAAGGGGCCAACGTCCTGACTTTC
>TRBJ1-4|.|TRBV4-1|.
CASSWQGYEKLFF
TGCGCCAGCAGTTGGCAGGGCTATGAAAAACTGTTTTTT
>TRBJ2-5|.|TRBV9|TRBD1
CASSPNRGQETQYF
TGTGCCAGCAGCCCCAACAGGGGCCAAGAGACCCAGTACTTC
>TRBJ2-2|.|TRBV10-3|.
CAISEPRSAGELFF
TGTGCCATCAGTGAGCCAAGGTCCGCCGGGGAGCTGTTTTTT
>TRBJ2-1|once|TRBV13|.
CASSFYGGGNEQFF
TGTGCCAGCAGTTTTTACGGAGGCGGCAATGAGCAGTTCTTC
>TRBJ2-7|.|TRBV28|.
CASRPLGPSYEQYF
TGTGCCAGCAGGCCACTGGGCCCCTCCTACGAGCAGTACTTC
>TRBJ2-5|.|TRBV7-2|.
CASSEGVLQPQETQYF
TGTGCCAGCAGCGAGGGGGTTCTACAGCCACAAGAGACCCAGTACTTC
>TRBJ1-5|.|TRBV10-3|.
CAISELGNQPQHF
TGTGCCATCAGTGAGTTGGGGAATCAGCCCCAGCATTTT
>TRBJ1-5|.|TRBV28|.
CASSRPRYSNQPQHF
TGTGCCAGCAGTAGACCCCGGTATAGCAATCAGCCCCAGCATTTT
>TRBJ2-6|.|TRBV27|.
CASSPPARTGANVLTF
TGTGCCAGCAGTCCGCCCGCCCGTACTGGGGCCAACGTCCTGACTTTC
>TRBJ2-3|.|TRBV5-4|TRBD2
CASSPGLAGVSDTQYF
TGTGCCAGCAGCCCGGGACTAGCGGGAGTTTCAGATACGCAGTATTTT
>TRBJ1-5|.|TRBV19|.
CASSVRDGNQPQHF
TGTGCCAGTAGTGTCCGGGACGGCAATCAGCCCCAGCATTTT
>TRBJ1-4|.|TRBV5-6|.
CASSFQGAEKLFF
TGTGCCAGCAGCTTTCAGGGAGCTGAAAAACTGTTTTTT
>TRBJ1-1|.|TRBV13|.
CASSPTPRVTEAFF
TGTGCCAGCAGCCCGACTCCCCGGGTCACTGAAGCTTTCTTT
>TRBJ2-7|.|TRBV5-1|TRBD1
CASSLGTGAYEQYF
TGCGCCAGCAGCTTGGGGACAGGGGCCTACGAGCAGTACTTC
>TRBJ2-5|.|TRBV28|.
CASSLLLRTEETQYF
TGTGCCAGCAGTCTCCTTCTGCGGACCGAAGAGACCCAGTACTTC
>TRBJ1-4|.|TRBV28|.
CASSSPVGVVGEKLFF
TGTGCCAGCAGTTCCCCCGTGGGGGTAGTAGGGGAAAAACTGTTTTTT
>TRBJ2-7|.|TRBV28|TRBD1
CASSYGTGIPYEQYF
TGTGCCAGCAGTTATGGGACAGGGATTCCCTACGAGCAGTACTTC
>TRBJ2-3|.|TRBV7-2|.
CASSLHRVVKVADTQYF
TGTGCCAGCAGCTTACATCGGGTGGTTAAAGTAGCAGATACGCAGTATTTT
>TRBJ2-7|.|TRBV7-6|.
CASSLVTGTNYEQYF
TGTGCCAGCAGCTTAGTTACAGGGACGAACTACGAGCAGTACTTC
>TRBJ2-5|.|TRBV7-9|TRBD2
CASSFLRGVQETQYF
TGTGCCAGCAGCTTCTTACGGGGGGTCCAAGAGACCCAGTACTTC
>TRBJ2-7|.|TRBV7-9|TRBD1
CASSFRDRVYEQYF
TGTGCCAGCAGCTTCCGGGACAGAGTCTACGAGCAGTACTTC
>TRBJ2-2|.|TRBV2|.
CASSDPFGDTSSTGELFF
TGTGCCAGCAGTGATCCCTTTGGGGACACTTCTTCGACCGGGGAGCTGTTTTTT
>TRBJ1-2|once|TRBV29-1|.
CSVEVGGRYGYTF
TGCAGCGTTGAAGTGGGGGGCCGGTATGGCTACACCTTC
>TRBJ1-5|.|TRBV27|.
CASSSLPGGYSNQPQHF
TGTGCCAGCAGTTCACTCCCTGGAGGCTATAGCAATCAGCCCCAGCATTTT
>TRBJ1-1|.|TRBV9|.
CASSVEGSLNTEAFF
TGTGCCAGCAGCGTGGAGGGAAGCTTGAACACTGAAGCTTTCTTT
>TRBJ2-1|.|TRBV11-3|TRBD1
CASSLEGQGAKNEQFF
TGTGCCAGCAGCTTAGAAGGCCAGGGGGCGAAGAATGAGCAGTTCTTC
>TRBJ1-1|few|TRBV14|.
CASKLGNTEAFF
TGTGCCAGCAAGTTGGGGAACACTGAAGCTTTCTTT
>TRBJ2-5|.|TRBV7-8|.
CASSPIGGQETQYF
TGTGCCAGCAGCCCAATCGGCGGACAAGAGACCCAGTACTTC
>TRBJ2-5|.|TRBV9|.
CASSETGRRQYF
TGTGCCAGCAGCGAAACAGGGCGTCGGCAGTACTTC